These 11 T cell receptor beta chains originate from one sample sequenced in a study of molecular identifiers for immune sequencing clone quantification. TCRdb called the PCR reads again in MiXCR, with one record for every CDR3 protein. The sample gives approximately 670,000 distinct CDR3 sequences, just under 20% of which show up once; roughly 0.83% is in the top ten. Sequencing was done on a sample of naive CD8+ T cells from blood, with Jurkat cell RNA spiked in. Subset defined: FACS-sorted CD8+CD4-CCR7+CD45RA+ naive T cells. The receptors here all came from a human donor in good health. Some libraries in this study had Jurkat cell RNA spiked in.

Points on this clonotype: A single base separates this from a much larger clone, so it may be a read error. CDR3 region: CASSAGGYQPQHF. The CDR3 region has the DNA TGCGCCAGCAGCGCCGGGGGGTATCAGCCCCAGCATTTT. The chain is built from TRBV4-1 and TRBJ1-5, with D maybe TRBD1 (5 bases). The length of the CDR3 is 13 residues. V was trimmed by 5 bases and J by 5 bases, leaving 10 bases between them. Germline V gene sequence: CDR1 MGHRA, CDR2 YSYEKL.

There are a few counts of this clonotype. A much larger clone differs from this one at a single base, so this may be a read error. DNA for the CDR3: TGCAGTGCCCAAGAAGGGCCTGGCGGGAGTAGTAGCTACGAGCAGTACTTC. Residues: CSAQEGPGGSSSYEQYF. The chain joins TRBV20-1 to TRBJ2-7; TRBD2 aligns across 7 bases. V trimming: 6 bases; J trimming: 3 bases; junction bases outside the gene matches: 20. In germline, CDR1 is DFQATT, CDR2 SNEGSKA (reference sequence). The CDR3 loop spans 17 amino acids.

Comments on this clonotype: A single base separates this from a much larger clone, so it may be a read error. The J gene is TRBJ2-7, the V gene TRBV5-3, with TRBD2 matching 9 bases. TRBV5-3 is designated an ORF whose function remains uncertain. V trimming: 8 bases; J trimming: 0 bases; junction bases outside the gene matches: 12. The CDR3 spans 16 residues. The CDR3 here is CASSPGDSGGSYEQYF. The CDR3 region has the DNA TGTGCCAGCAGCCCTGGGGATAGCGGGGGCTCCTACGAGCAGTACTTC.

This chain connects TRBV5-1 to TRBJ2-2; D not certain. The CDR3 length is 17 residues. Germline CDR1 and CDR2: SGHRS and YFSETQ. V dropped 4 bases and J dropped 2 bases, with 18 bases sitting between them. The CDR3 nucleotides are TGCGCCAGCAGCCCCGTAATCGGAATTGGCAACACCGGGGAGCTGTTTTTT. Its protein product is CASSPVIGIGNTGELFF.

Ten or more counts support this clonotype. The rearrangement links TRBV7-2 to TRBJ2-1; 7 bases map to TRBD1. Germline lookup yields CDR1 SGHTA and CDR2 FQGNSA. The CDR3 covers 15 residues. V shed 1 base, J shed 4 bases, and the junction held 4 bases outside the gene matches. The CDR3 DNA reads TGTGCCAGCAGCTTAGGGGACAGAAATTACAATGAGCAGTTCTTC. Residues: CASSLGDRNYNEQFF.

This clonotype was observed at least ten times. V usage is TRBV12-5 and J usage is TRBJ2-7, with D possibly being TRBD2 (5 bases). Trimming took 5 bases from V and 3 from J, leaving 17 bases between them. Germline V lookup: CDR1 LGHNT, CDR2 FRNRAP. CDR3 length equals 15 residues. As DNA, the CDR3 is TGTGCTAGTGGTCATCGGATTTATGAGGGCTACGAGCAGTACTTC. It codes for CASGHRIYEGYEQYF.

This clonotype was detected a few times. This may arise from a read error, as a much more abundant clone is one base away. Here the CDR3 DNA reads TGTGCCTGGAGTGGTGAGGCAGGGGGCAGATACGAGCAGTGCTTC. This translates into CAWSGEAGGRYEQCF. The chain is built from TRBV30 and TRBJ2-7; 8 bases line up with TRBD1. The CDR3 has 15 amino acids. Germline V gene sequence: CDR1 GTSNPN, CDR2 SVGIG (reference sequence).

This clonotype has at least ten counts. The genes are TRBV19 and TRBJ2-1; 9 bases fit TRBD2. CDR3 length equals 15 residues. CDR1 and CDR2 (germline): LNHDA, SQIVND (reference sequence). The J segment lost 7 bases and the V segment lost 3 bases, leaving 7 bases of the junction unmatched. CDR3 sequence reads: CASSINGGGGNEQFF. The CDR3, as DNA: TGTGCCAGTAGTATCAATGGCGGGGGGGGTAATGAGCAGTTCTTC.

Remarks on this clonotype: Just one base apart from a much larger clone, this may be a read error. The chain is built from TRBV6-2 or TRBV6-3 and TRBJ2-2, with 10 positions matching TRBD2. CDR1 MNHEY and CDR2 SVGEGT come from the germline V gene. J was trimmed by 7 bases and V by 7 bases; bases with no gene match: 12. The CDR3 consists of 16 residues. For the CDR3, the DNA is TGTGCCAGCACACCCCCTAGCGGGAGCGCATTCGGGGAGCTGTTTTTT. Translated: CASTPPSGSAFGELFF.

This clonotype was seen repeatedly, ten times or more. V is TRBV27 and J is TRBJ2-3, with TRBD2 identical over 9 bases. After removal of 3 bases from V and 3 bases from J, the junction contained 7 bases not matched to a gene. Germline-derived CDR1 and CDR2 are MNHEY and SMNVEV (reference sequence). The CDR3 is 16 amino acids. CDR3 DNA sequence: TGTGCCAGCAGTTTCCTTACTAGCGGGTCAACAGATACGCAGTATTTT. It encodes CASSFLTSGSTDTQYF.

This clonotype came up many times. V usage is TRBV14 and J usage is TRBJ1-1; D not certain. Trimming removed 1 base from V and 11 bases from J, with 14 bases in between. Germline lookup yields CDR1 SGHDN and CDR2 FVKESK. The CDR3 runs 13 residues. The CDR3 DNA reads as TGTGCCAGCAGCCAAGGTCAAAAGATTTCGGCTTTCTTT. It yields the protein CASSQGQKISAFF.